The entry that follows covers one T cell receptor beta chain sequence. The sample is drawn from a study of regulatory T cells in long-lasting Graves disease. The sample's time point: persistent/refractory GD, antithyroid drugs over 5 years with positive TRAb. Isolated PBMC RNA provided the starting material for the TCR library. Trimming took off 4 bases at V and 13 bases at J, with 20 bases between the two ends. Germline V gene data show CDR1 as SNHLY and CDR2 as FYNNEI. The CDR3 is 15 amino acids. CDR3-region Arm-PCR and iRepertoire HTBI primers produced the TCR beta libraries. Per the original data handling: Samples collectively showed some 60 TRBV and roughly 15 TRBJ segments. TCRdb called the multiplex PCR reads again in MiXCR, with one record for every CDR3 protein. In this record, the V and J calls reflect TCRdb's handling and not the investigators' own analysis. The sample lists about 470,000 distinct CDR3 sequences; around 21% were seen once.

The chain recombines TRBV2 with TRBJ2-6; either TRBD1 or TRBD2 may fit D (5 bases each). The starting material was peripheral blood mononuclear cells (PBMCs), obtained when the disease was refractory, from a patient treated with antithyroid drugs. This TCR came from a female donor with Graves disease. The DNA for the CDR3 is TGTGCCAGCAGTGGAGGGGCAGGCGACCCGCGAGTCCTGACTTTC. Translated, it gives CASSGGAGDPRVLTF.